Shown below are 17 T cell receptor beta chains from a single sample sequenced in a study of shared clonotypes between healthy human individuals. TCRdb keeps only in-frame clones here, not all; method: immunoSEQ multiplex PCR. The sample has more than 2,000,000 clones, approximately 95% seen once. Sequencing was carried out using naive CD4+ T cells from PBMCs. Subset indicated: CD45RA+ positively selected. The receptors derive from a young man in good health. Some clones in this sample may be carry-over from other donors' samples.

To note about this clone: Other DNA sequences in this sample translate to the same CDR3. The V call is TRBV6-6, the J call TRBJ2-3; D is undetermined. The germline V and J ends were trimmed by 6 bases and 3 bases, with 4 bases remaining between them. CDR3 length: 11 residues. Germline V gene sequence: CDR1 MNHNY, CDR2 SVGAGI (reference sequence). DNA of the CDR3: TGTGCCAGCAGCCTGACAGATACGCAGTATTTT. This gives the protein CASSLTDTQYF.

V is TRBV19 and J is TRBJ2-7, with no clear D. The germline CDR1 and CDR2 sequences are LNHDA and SQIVND (reference sequence). This CDR3 contains 11 residues. The germline V and J ends were trimmed by 0 bases and 5 bases, with 2 bases remaining between them. CDR3 loop: CASSIEDEQYF. The DNA of the CDR3 is TGTGCCAGTAGTATAGAGGACGAGCAGTACTTC.

This chain uses TRBV7-8 with TRBJ1-4; no firm D call. V was cut by 2 bases and J by 8 bases, with 18 bases left in between. This CDR3 region has 16 residues. CDR1 is SGHVS and CDR2 is FQNEAQ in the germline V gene. The CDR3 DNA follows: TGTGCCAGCAGCTTATACTCGGGCCCGACGGGGGAAAAACTGTTTTTT. It translates to CASSLYSGPTGEKLFF.

This clone has a single count. Mismatch with germline at one junction end may stem from a read error. The chain has TRBV28 and TRBJ2-7; 9 bases agree with TRBD2. The CDR3 contains 13 residues. Germline V gene sequence: CDR1 MDHEN, CDR2 SYDVKM. The CDR3 nucleotides are TGTGCCAGCAGTTCAGGACTAGCGAGGAAGAAGAACTTC. Its translation: CASSSGLARKKNF. Full variable domain (outside the CDR3, taken from reference TRBV28 and TRBJ2-7): DVKVTQSSRYLVKRTGEKVFLECVQDMDHENMFWYRQDPGLGLRLIYFSYDVKMKEKGDIPEGYSVSREKKERFSLILESASTNQTSMYLCASSSGLARKKNFGPGTRLTVT.

This clone has more than one count but fewer than ten. Other DNA variants within this sample encode the same CDR3. The rearrangement links TRBV19 to TRBJ2-2; D gene ambiguous. This CDR3 region has 14 residues. CDR1 is LNHDA, CDR2 SQIVND, per germline (reference sequence). V was shortened by 1 base and J by 5 bases, with 8 bases between the two germline ends. The CDR3 bases are TGTGCCAGTAGTATAGGAACGGCAACCGGGGAGCTGTTTTTT. This sequence encodes CASSIGTATGELFF.

The chain uses TRBV7-9 and TRBJ1-1; 9 bases agree with TRBD1. The CDR3 extends over 16 amino acids. The germline gives CDR1 SEHNR, CDR2 FQNEAQ (reference sequence). With 5 bases clipped from V and 4 bases from J, the junction kept 11 bases outside the gene matches. CDR3 amino acids: CASSAKGQGYGTEAFF. The DNA of the CDR3 is TGTGCCAGCAGCGCAAAAGGACAGGGGTATGGCACTGAAGCTTTCTTT.

In this sample, this clone turned up once. The chain recombines TRBV5-1 with TRBJ2-5; possibly TRBD1 for D (6 bases). Germline V gene sequence: CDR1 SGHRS, CDR2 YFSETQ. V lost 4 bases and J lost 5, with 18 bases in between. The CDR3 has 15 residues. CDR3 protein: CASSRYQQGGETQYF. The DNA of the CDR3 is TGCGCCAGCAGCCGTTATCAACAGGGCGGGGAGACCCAGTACTTC.

The chain links TRBV4-2 to TRBJ2-1; TRBD2 matches at 7 bases. Germline V lookup: CDR1 LGHNA, CDR2 YNFKEQ. The CDR3 runs 15 residues. Trimming at V came to 4 bases and at J to 0 bases, leaving 3 bases not matched to a gene. The CDR3 DNA reads TGTGCCAGCAGCCCTAGCGGTAACTCCTACAATGAGCAGTTCTTC. Encoded protein: CASSPSGNSYNEQFF.

The J gene is TRBJ2-7, the V gene TRBV12-5; TRBD2 agrees at 9 bases. V shed 7 bases, J shed 3 bases, and the junction held 10 bases outside the gene matches. CDR3 length: 15 residues. Germline loops: CDR1 LGHNT, CDR2 FRNRAP. In nucleotides, the CDR3 is TGTGCTAGTGCCCAAAGGCGGGAGGGCCGCTACGAGCAGTACTTC. Translated: CASAQRREGRYEQYF.

The chain joins TRBV4-1 to TRBJ1-4; tentatively, D is TRBD1 (5 bases). Germline V gene lookup returns CDR1 MGHRA and CDR2 YSYEKL. The CDR3 has 19 residues. The V gene lost 1 base and the J gene lost 6 bases, with 24 bases spanning the gap. The CDR3 region has the DNA TGCGCCAGCAGCCAAGGAACCCCTTTAGTGGGGGAAAATTATGAAAAACTGTTTTTT. It specifies CASSQGTPLVGENYEKLFF.

V gene TRBV4-3 combines with J gene TRBJ2-1; D is possibly TRBD2 (5 bases). Germline values: CDR1 LGHNA, CDR2 YSLEER. V shed 3 bases and J shed 6 bases, with 21 bases lying between them. The CDR3 runs 17 residues. CDR3: CASSHDRRTLGSNEQFF. The DNA of the CDR3 is TGCGCCAGCAGCCACGATCGGCGGACTTTGGGGAGCAATGAGCAGTTCTTC.

This chain links TRBV29-1 with TRBJ2-7; D might be TRBD2 (6 bases). This CDR3 region has 14 residues. Germline V CDR1 and CDR2: SQVTM, ANQGSEA. Trimming removed 6 bases from V and 2 bases from J, with 17 bases in between. This CDR3 is CSVGGRTGPYEQYF. As DNA, the CDR3 is TGCAGCGTGGGGGGACGAACAGGACCCTACGAGCAGTACTTC.

This chain links TRBV28 with TRBJ1-4, with D tentatively TRBD1 (6 bases). Trimming shortened V by 8 bases and J by 0 bases, and 16 bases separated the two germline ends. Germline V gene sequence: CDR1 MDHEN, CDR2 SYDVKM. The CDR3 is made up of 16 amino acids. CDR3 sequence (DNA): TGTGCCAGCGGGAACGGGGGGGCTGCAACTAATGAAAAACTGTTTTTT. Translation gives CASGNGGAATNEKLFF.

The CDR3 reads CASSVAAGRTDTQYF. The CDR3 region has the DNA TGTGCCAGCAGCGTAGCGGCGGGGCGCACAGATACGCAGTATTTT. The rearrangement joins TRBV9 to TRBJ2-3; D is perhaps TRBD2 (6 bases). This CDR3 spans 15 amino acids. V was trimmed by 0 bases and J by 1 base, leaving 9 bases between them. The V gene's germline CDR1 is SGDLS and CDR2 YYNGEE.

The V and J genes are TRBV13 and TRBJ2-2, with D unresolved. The CDR3 length is 15 residues. Germline V gene data show CDR1 as PRHDT and CDR2 as FYEKMQ (reference sequence). The V and J ends lost 5 bases and 6 bases respectively, with 16 bases between them. CDR3 nucleotide sequence: TGTGCCAGCAGCCCAGTCGGCAGTCATGCCGGGGAGCTGTTTTTT. It is translated as CASSPVGSHAGELFF. Complete variable domain (other parts from reference TRBV13 and TRBJ2-2): AAGVIQSPRHLIKEKRETATLKCYPIPRHDTVYWYQQGPGQDPQFLISFYEKMQSDKGSIPDRFSAQQFSDYHSELNMSSLELGDSALYFCASSPVGSHAGELFFGEGSRLTVL.

The V and J genes are TRBV28 and TRBJ1-1; D gene ambiguous. Germline values: CDR1 MDHEN, CDR2 SYDVKM. Trimming left V 3 bases short and J 1 base short, with 15 bases between. The CDR3 length is 16 residues. Written as DNA, the CDR3 is TGTGCCAGCAGTTTTTTCTCCAGGAGACCGAACACTGAAGCTTTCTTT. It is translated as CASSFFSRRPNTEAFF.

J is TRBJ2-2 and V is TRBV10-3, with 7 bases matching TRBD1. Germline-derived CDR1 and CDR2 are ENHRY and SYGVKD. V trimming: 6 bases; J trimming: 2 bases; junction bases outside the gene matches: 6. The length of the CDR3 is 15 residues. CDR3 sequence: CAISPTGANTGELFF. The CDR3 bases are TGTGCCATCAGCCCCACAGGGGCCAACACCGGGGAGCTGTTTTTT.